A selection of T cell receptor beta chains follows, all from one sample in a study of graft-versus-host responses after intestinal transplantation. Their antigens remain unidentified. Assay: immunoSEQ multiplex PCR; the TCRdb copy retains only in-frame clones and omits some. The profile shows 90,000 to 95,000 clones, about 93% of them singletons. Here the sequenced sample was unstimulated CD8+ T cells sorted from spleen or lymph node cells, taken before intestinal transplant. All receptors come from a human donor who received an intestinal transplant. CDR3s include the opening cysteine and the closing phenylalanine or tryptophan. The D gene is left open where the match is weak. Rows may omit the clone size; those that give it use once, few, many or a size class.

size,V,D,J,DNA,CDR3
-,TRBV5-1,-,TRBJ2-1,TGCGCCAGCAGCTTGGCTGTGGGAGGTACCAACAATGAGCAGTTCTTC,CASSLAVGGTNNEQFF
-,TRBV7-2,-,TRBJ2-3,TGTGCCAGCAGCTTATCGAGGGAGACACCCACAGATACGCAGTATTTT,CASSLSRETPTDTQYF
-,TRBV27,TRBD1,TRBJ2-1,TGTGCCAGCAGTTCCGGGACAGCTTCCTACAATGAGCAGTTCTTC,CASSSGTASYNEQFF
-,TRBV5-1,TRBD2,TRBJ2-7,TGCGCCAGCAGCTTACCGGGACTAAACTACGAGCAGTACTTC,CASSLPGLNYEQYF
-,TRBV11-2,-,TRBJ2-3,TGTGCCAGCAGCTTAGGCGGAAGGGGGGAGGGTCACGCAGATACGCAGTATTTT,CASSLGGRGEGHADTQYF
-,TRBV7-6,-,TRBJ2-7,TGTGCCAGCAGCCCGGGACTCCCTAATTACTCCTACGAGCAGTACTTC,CASSPGLPNYSYEQYF
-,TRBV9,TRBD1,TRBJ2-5,TGTGCCAGCAGCCCTACAGGGGGAGCGGGCGAGACCCAGTACTTC,CASSPTGGAGETQYF
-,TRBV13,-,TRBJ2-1,TGTGCCAGCAGCTGGGGCGAATCAAGTGAGCAGTTCTTC,CASSWGESSEQFF
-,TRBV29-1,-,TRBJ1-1,TGCAGCGCTCTACTTCTCACAGTTAACACTGAAGCTTTCTTT,CSALLLTVNTEAFF
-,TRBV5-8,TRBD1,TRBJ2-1,TGTGCCAGCAGCGCGGGACAGGGGGTGTTGTTTGAGTTCTTC,CASSAGQGVLFEFF
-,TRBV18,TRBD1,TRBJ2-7,TGCGCCAGCTCACTTGCCGGGACAGGGAGGGAGCAGTACTTC,CASSLAGTGREQYF
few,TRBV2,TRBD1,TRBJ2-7,TGTGCCAGCAGTGCGAGGGGGACAGAGGGATACTTC,CASSARGTEGYF
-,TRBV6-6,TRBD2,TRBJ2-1,TGTGCCACGTCCATTAGCGGGTCCGGCTGGAATGAGCAGTTCTTC,CATSISGSGWNEQFF
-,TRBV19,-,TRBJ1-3,TGTGCCAGTAGTATATCCGGGGGAAACACCATATATTTT,CASSISGGNTIYF
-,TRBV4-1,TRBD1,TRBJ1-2,TGCACCAGCAGCCTACAGGGGGCGGACTATGGCTACACCTTC,CTSSLQGADYGYTF
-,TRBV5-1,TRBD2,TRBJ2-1,TGCGCCAGCAGCTTGTCCAGCGGGGGGTACAATGAGCAGTTCTTC,CASSLSSGGYNEQFF
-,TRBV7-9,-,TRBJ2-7,TGTGCCAGCAGCTTGGGCACGCTCGAGCAGTACTTC,CASSLGTLEQYF
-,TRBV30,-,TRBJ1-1,TGTGCCTGGAGTACGGGAGGCACTGAAGCTTTCTTT,CAWSTGGTEAFF
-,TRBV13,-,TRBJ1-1,TGTGCCAGCAGAGCAGGAGGGTGGGAGGCTTTCTTT,CASRAGGWEAFF
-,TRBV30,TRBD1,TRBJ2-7,TGTGCCTGGAAACACAGGGGTACCATCTCCTACGAGCAGTACTTC,CAWKHRGTISYEQYF
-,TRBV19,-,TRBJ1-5,TGTGCCAGTAGTATAGTGGGGGGGGTTGGTCAGCCCCAGCATTTT,CASSIVGGVGQPQHF
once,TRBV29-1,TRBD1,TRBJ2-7,TGCAGCGTTGTGACAGGGGTGTACGAGCAGTACTTC,CSVVTGVYEQYF
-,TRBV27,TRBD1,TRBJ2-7,TGTGCCAGCAGTTTATATGGACAGGGTATCTCCTACGAGCAGTACTTC,CASSLYGQGISYEQYF
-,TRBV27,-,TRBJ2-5,TGTGCCAGCAGTCCTGACTGGGAGACCCAGTACTTC,CASSPDWETQYF
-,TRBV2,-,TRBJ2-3,TGTGCCAGCAGTGCCGATAGCGCTAGCACAGATACGCAGTATTTT,CASSADSASTDTQYF
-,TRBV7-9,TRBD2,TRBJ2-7,TGTGCCAGCAGCCAGAGACTAGCGAGCTCCTACGAGCAGTACTTC,CASSQRLASSYEQYF
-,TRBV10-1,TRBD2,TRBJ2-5,TGCGCCAGCAGTGCCGGCGGGAGATCAGAGACCCAGTACTTC,CASSAGGRSETQYF
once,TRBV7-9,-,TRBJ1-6,TGTGCCAGCAGCTTGGGGGCGGGAGATTCACCCCTCCACTTT,CASSLGAGDSPLHF
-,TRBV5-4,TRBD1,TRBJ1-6,TGTGCCAGCAGCTTGAAAGGGACAGGGAGTTCACCCCTCCACTTT,CASSLKGTGSSPLHF
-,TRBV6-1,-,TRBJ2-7,TGTGCCAGCAGTGAAGCGGGGGCGAGGGGCTACGAGCAGTACTTC,CASSEAGARGYEQYF
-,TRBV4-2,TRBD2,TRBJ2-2,TGTGCCAGCAGCCAAGAGGTATCTAGCGGGAGGGCGTTCCCCCGGGACACCGGGGAGCTGTTTTTT,CASSQEVSSGRAFPRDTGELFF
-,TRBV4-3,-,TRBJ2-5,TGCGCCAGCAGCCAAGATATTGAAGAGACCCAGTACTTC,CASSQDIEETQYF
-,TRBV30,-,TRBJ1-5,TGTGCCTGGAGTGCATTGGGGGGAAGCAATCAGCCCCAGCATTTT,CAWSALGGSNQPQHF
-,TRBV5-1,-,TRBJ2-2,TGCGCCAGCAGCTTGGCCGGGCGGGGACGCACCGGGGAGCTGTTTTTT,CASSLAGRGRTGELFF
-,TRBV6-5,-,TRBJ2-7,TGTGCCAGCAGTTACGAGGGGCGGGGGCTCTCCGAGCAGTACTTC,CASSYEGRGLSEQYF
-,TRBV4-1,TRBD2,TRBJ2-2,TGCGCCAGCAGCCCAAGTACTAGCGGGTACACCGGGGAGCTGTTTTTT,CASSPSTSGYTGELFF
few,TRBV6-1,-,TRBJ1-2,TGTGCCAGCAGTGAGGGCAGCATCTATGGCTACACCTTC,CASSEGSIYGYTF